This entry describes one T cell receptor (beta chain). The data are from a study of cytomegalovirus exposure and HLA in healthy donors. The PCR contained 60 Vbeta and 13 Jbeta primers. Measured with immunoSEQ multiplex PCR; TCRdb has only the in-frame clones, and not every one. The table shows about 140,000 clones, with approximately 80% occurring only once. Sequencing input: PBMCs. This clonotype originated in a man aged 25 to 40 in good health and CMV-seropositive.

CDR3 bases: TGTGCCAGCTCAAAATTCGCGGGCGGGAACACAGATACGCAGTATTTT. Its protein product is CASSKFAGGNTDTQYF. The V call is TRBV18, the J call TRBJ2-3, with TRBD2 as a possible D gene (6 bases). Germline values: CDR1 KGHSH, CDR2 LQKENI. V was shortened by 5 bases and J by 2 bases, with 17 bases between the two germline ends. This CDR3 region has 16 residues.